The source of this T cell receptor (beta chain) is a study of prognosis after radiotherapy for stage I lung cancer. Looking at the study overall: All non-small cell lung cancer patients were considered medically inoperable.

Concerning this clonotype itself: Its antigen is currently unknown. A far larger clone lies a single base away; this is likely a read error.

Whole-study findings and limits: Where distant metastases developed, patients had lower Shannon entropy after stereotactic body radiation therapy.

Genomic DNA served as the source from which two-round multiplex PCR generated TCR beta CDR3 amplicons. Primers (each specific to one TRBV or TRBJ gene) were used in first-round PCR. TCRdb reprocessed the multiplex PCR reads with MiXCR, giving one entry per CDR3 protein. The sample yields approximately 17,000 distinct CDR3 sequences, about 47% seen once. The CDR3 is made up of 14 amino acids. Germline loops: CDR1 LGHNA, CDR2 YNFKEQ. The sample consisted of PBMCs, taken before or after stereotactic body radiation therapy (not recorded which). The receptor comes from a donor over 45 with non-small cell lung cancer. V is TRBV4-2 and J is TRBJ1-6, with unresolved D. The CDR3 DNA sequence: TGTGCCAGCAGTCCCCATCCGGTGGGTTCACACCTCCACTTT. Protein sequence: CASSPHPVGSHLHF.